This T cell receptor (beta chain) was recorded in a study of type 1 regulatory T cells. With 0 bases clipped from V and 1 base from J, the junction kept 4 bases outside the gene matches. Germline loops: CDR1 SGHRS, CDR2 YFSETQ. The CDR3 totals 17 residues. TCRdb redid the calling of the reads with MiXCR, one entry per CDR3 protein. The sample contains about 62,000 distinct CDR3 sequences, 62% of which appear only once. In regard to this clonotype: Its target is unknown.

Source material: cultured non-Tr1 T cells, either the whole culture or a sorted T cell fraction (not recorded which). This rearrangement joins TRBV5-1 to TRBJ2-1; 10 bases fit TRBD2. This receptor was obtained from a human donor in good health. CDR3 DNA sequence: TGCGCCAGCAGCTTGGGGACTAGCGGAATTTCCTACAATGAGCAGTTCTTC. This encodes CASSLGTSGISYNEQFF. Full variable domain (outside the CDR3, taken from reference TRBV5-1 and TRBJ2-1): KAGVTQTPRYLIKTRGQQVTLSCSPISGHRSVSWYQQTPGQGLQFLFEYFSETQRNKGNFPGRFSGRQFSNSRSEMNVSTLELGDSALYLCASSLGTSGISYNEQFFGPGTRLTVL.